Below are 2 T cell receptor beta chains sequenced from a single sample in a study of T cell responses to AZD1222 COVID-19 vaccine. Clones were sequenced by immunoSEQ multiplex PCR, and TCRdb holds only the in-frame ones, with some missing. The table lists 130,000 to 150,000 clones, over 75% of them singletons. Material: peripheral blood, obtained 28 days after the second dose of the MenACWY control vaccine. The receptors stem from an adult who received the MenACWY meningococcal vaccine as a control.

V and J are TRBV30 and TRBJ1-1; D gene ambiguous. The V and J ends lost 1 base and 1 base respectively, with 7 bases between them. The CDR3 is 13 amino acids. Germline assignment: CDR1 GTSNPN and CDR2 SVGIG (reference sequence). The CDR3 nucleotides are TGTGCCTGGAGTGCGCACCGGAACACTGAAGCTTTCTTT. Residues: CAWSAHRNTEAFF.

The chain employs TRBV9 and TRBJ2-3; D gene uncertain. The V and J ends lost 0 bases and 2 bases respectively, with 7 bases between them. The CDR3 spans 14 residues. Per the germline V gene, CDR1 is SGDLS and CDR2 is YYNGEE. CDR3 sequence reads: CASSVAGFTDTQYF. CDR3 sequence (DNA): TGTGCCAGCAGCGTAGCGGGTTTCACAGATACGCAGTATTTT.